This TCR beta chain was obtained from a study of CD8+ T cells in alopecia areata. Study background: Treatment comprised oral tofacitinib, 5 to 10 mg twice daily, in treated patients.

T lymphocytes (CD4+ and CD8+) were sorted from PBMCs. It was cDNA, reverse transcribed from extracted RNA, that served as the sequencing template. Only in-frame clones appear in the TCRdb table, and some are missing; sequencing was by immunoSEQ multiplex PCR. The data show 110,000 to 150,000 clones, around 50% seen once. The CDR3 runs 16 residues. Germline V gene sequence: CDR1 SGHDT, CDR2 YYEEEE. Losses at the gene ends were 4 bases for V and 0 bases for J; bases not matched to a gene: 8. The receptor comes from a human donor with alopecia areata. Sequenced here: CD4+ T cells sorted from blood, sampled at week 0. The rearrangement links TRBV5-6 to TRBJ1-1, with TRBD1 matching over 8 bases. The CDR3 nucleotides are TGTGCCAGCAGCCCGGTCGGACAGGGCGTGAACACTGAAGCTTTCTTT. It codes for CASSPVGQGVNTEAFF.